These T cell receptor beta chains were read from a single sample in a study of T-cell reconstitution after alpha-beta-depleted transplantation in children. One entry per CDR3 protein results from TCRdb running MiXCR on the PCR reads. The data hold 450,000 to 600,000 distinct CDR3 sequences, with approximately 12% observed a single time. The specimen comprised PBMCs, mostly from graft donor cells, sampled 360 days after TCRalphabeta/CD19-depleted stem cell transplant. The receptor set was obtained from a male patient aged 10-17 years who had a stem cell transplant for acute myeloid leukemia, so the T cells may come from the graft donor. Each CDR3 is given with its conserved first and last residue. D genes are given only for firm matches. The size entry is marked missing in some rows and otherwise reads once, few, many or a size class.

j_gene | d_gene | abundance | v_gene | CDR3nt | CDR3aa
TRBJ2-1 | . | many | TRBV12-3/TRBV12-4 | TGTGCCAGCAGTTTACTAGCTGGTGCCATCCAGTTCTTC | CASSLLAGAIQFF
TRBJ2-1 | . | few | TRBV11-2 | TGTGCCAGCAGCCTTACGCGGACCACCCACAATGAGCAGTTCTTC | CASSLTRTTHNEQFF
TRBJ2-2 | TRBD1 | many | TRBV5-4 | TGTGCCAGCAGCTCAACAGGGGACGGGGAGCTGTTTTTT | CASSSTGDGELFF
TRBJ2-2 | . | . | TRBV19 | TGTGCCATTAGGCCGTTCGCGAACACCGGGGAGCTGTTTTTT | CAIRPFANTGELFF
TRBJ2-7 | TRBD2 | . | TRBV9 | TGTGCCAGCAGCGTAATCCCCCATCCCACGGGAGGGCCTCCCTTGCGGGAGCAGTACTTC | CASSVIPHPTGGPPLREQYF
TRBJ2-1 | TRBD2 | . | TRBV20-1 | TGCAGTGTGTTGCTAGCGGGAGGCTATGAGCAGTTCTTC | CSVLLAGGYEQFF
TRBJ2-7 | TRBD2 | . | TRBV19 | TGTGCCAGTAGTATAACTAGCGGGAGAGTCTACGAGCAGTACTTC | CASSITSGRVYEQYF
TRBJ2-7 | . | many | TRBV7-8 | TGTGCCAGCAGCTCTCCCCTTTTCTCCGAGCAGTACTTC | CASSSPLFSEQYF
TRBJ1-5 | TRBD1 | few | TRBV28 | TGTGCCAGCAGTCCATGGACAGGGGAAGGCAATCAGCCCCAGCATTTT | CASSPWTGEGNQPQHF
TRBJ2-5 | . | many | TRBV29-1 | TGCAGCGATCTACCGGACAGAAAACAAGAGACCCAGTACTTC | CSDLPDRKQETQYF
TRBJ2-7 | . | once | TRBV12-3/TRBV12-4 | TGTGCCATCTCCTCGAGGGGGTTTAGACTGTTCGGTGAGGGCAGCGAGCAGTACTTC | CAISSRGFRLFGEGSEQYF
TRBJ2-2 | . | few | TRBV29-1 | TGCAGCGTTGCCGGGACCCACACCGGGGAGCTGTTTTTT | CSVAGTHTGELFF
TRBJ2-1 | . | . | TRBV12-3/TRBV12-4 | TGTGCCAGCAGTTTAAGGGGTATGAATGAGCAGTTCTTC | CASSLRGMNEQFF
TRBJ2-7 | . | few | TRBV11-2 | TGTGCCAGCAGCTTATGGGTATTAAGTAATATGCACGAGCAGTACTTC | CASSLWVLSNMHEQYF
TRBJ2-4 | TRBD1 | . | TRBV11-2 | TGTGCCAGCAGCTCTCCGGGACAGGGGGCGATGAATAGAGTCAAAAACATTCAGTACTTC | CASSSPGQGAMNRVKNIQYF
TRBJ1-1 | TRBD1 | many | TRBV27 | TGTGCCAGCAGTTTAGGGACAGGGATGAACACTGAAGCTTTCTTT | CASSLGTGMNTEAFF
TRBJ2-7 | . | many | TRBV24-1 | TGTGCCACCAGTGTTGGGAGCGAGCAGTACTTC | CATSVGSEQYF
TRBJ2-3 | . | . | TRBV5-1 | TGCGCCAGCGGTCGGGACACAGATACGCAGTATTTT | CASGRDTDTQYF
TRBJ2-5 | . | . | TRBV20-1 | TGCAGTGCCACCAGGGGGGTTGGAGAGACCCAGTACTTC | CSATRGVGETQYF
TRBJ2-7 | . | . | TRBV7-9 | TGTGCCAGCAGCTTGTCGTTCCGGGACAACTCCTACGAGCAGTACTTC | CASSLSFRDNSYEQYF
TRBJ2-1 | TRBD2 | few | TRBV20-1 | TGCAGTGCTCGACCTCTAGCGGAAGCCTACAATGAGCAGTTCTTC | CSARPLAEAYNEQFF
TRBJ2-5 | . | few | TRBV5-1 | TGCGCCAGCAGTTTCCGGGGGAGCCCAAATCAAGAGACCCAGTACTTC | CASSFRGSPNQETQYF
TRBJ2-7 | TRBD1 | many | TRBV28 | TGTGCCAGCAGGATCACCGGGACAGGGGCCTACGAGCAGTACTTC | CASRITGTGAYEQYF
TRBJ1-5 | . | . | TRBV7-2 | TGTGCCAGCAGCTTATCTGGGGGGGCCCCCTCGGCCCAGCATTTT | CASSLSGGAPSAQHF
TRBJ2-4 | . | many | TRBV12-3/TRBV12-4 | TGTGCCAGCAGCACGGGTGGCGCCAAAAACATTCAGTACTTC | CASSTGGAKNIQYF
TRBJ2-1 | . | many | TRBV7-8 | TGTGCCAGCAGCATACAGGGGAGGGATGAGCAGTTCTTC | CASSIQGRDEQFF
TRBJ1-2 | TRBD1 | few | TRBV29-1 | TGCAGCGTTTCAGGGGGCCGGTATGGCTACACCTTC | CSVSGGRYGYTF
TRBJ2-3 | . | many | TRBV11-2 | TGTGCCAGCAGCGGGTTTTCGGGACGAAGCACAGATACGCAGTATTTT | CASSGFSGRSTDTQYF
TRBJ1-1 | TRBD1 | few | TRBV12-3/TRBV12-4 | TGTGCCAGCAGTTCCGAGACAGGGGAGAACACTGAAGCTTTCTTT | CASSSETGENTEAFF
TRBJ2-3 | TRBD2 | . | TRBV3-1 | TGTGCCAGCAGCGTCGGGACTAGCGGGTTCTACAGCACAGATACGCAGTATTTT | CASSVGTSGFYSTDTQYF
TRBJ2-7 | . | . | TRBV25-1 | TGTGCCAGCAGTGCCTTGATATACGAGCAGTACTTC | CASSALIYEQYF
TRBJ2-5 | . | . | TRBV5-1 | TGCGCCAGCAGCTCGCCTAGGGTTGCGGGCGTATTCGAGACCCAGTACTTC | CASSSPRVAGVFETQYF
TRBJ2-7 | . | few | TRBV20-1 | TGCAGTGCTAGAGATAGTGCCAGGAGCTCTTACGAGCAGTACTTC | CSARDSARSSYEQYF
TRBJ2-1 | TRBD2 | . | TRBV28 | TGTGCCAGCAAGCGGGAGATGAGCAATGAGCAGTTCTTC | CASKREMSNEQFF
TRBJ2-1 | . | . | TRBV20-1 | TGCAGTGCTAGAGATCTGGTACTCAGGGCTACGGCTGGGGGTTTC | CSARDLVLRATAGGF
TRBJ1-6 | . | few | TRBV5-5 | TGTGCCAGCAGCGTCAATTCACCCCTCCACTTT | CASSVNSPLHF
TRBJ1-1 | . | . | TRBV28 | TGTGCCAGCAGTTTCCCCCTTTCTGGGGCTGAAGCTTTCTTT | CASSFPLSGAEAFF
TRBJ2-7 | TRBD1 | many | TRBV28 | TGTGCCAGCAGTCCGCCCGGGACAGACTACGAGCAGTACTTC | CASSPPGTDYEQYF
TRBJ2-7 | . | . | TRBV20-1 | TGCAGTGCCGAGAGACAGCCCCCCTACGAGCAGTACTTC | CSAERQPPYEQYF
TRBJ2-7 | TRBD2 | many | TRBV29-1 | TGCAGCGTAGCCGGGACTAGCGGGAGCAACGAGCAGTACTTC | CSVAGTSGSNEQYF
TRBJ2-1 | . | . | TRBV15 | TGTGCCACCAGTCTCCATAGAGGTCCTGAGCAGTTCTTC | CATSLHRGPEQFF
TRBJ1-2 | . | . | TRBV6-1 | TGTGCCAGCAGACCCCGTCGCAACTATGGCTACACCTTC | CASRPRRNYGYTF
TRBJ2-2 | . | . | TRBV7-2 | TGTGCCAGCAGCTATCAACCAACGAGGGAGCTGTTTTTT | CASSYQPTRELFF
TRBJ2-7 | . | . | TRBV5-1 | TGCGCCAGCAGCCCCGGAACTTGGGCTTTATACGAGCAGTACTTC | CASSPGTWALYEQYF
TRBJ2-7 | . | . | TRBV21-1 | TGTGCCAGCAGCCCACCCAGGGGGAGGGTCACCTACGAGCAGTACTTC | CASSPPRGRVTYEQYF
TRBJ2-7 | . | . | TRBV14 | TGTGCCAGCAGCCGCGCTTCGTTGGGGGCGTACGAGCAGTACTTC | CASSRASLGAYEQYF
TRBJ2-1 | TRBD2 | few | TRBV7-3 | TGTGCCAGCAGCTTAATTGGATCGGGTAGCAGCGGGAGTATGCACAATGAGCAGTTCTTC | CASSLIGSGSSGSMHNEQFF
TRBJ2-1 | TRBD2 | many | TRBV5-1 | TGCGCCACCCGGGGAGGGGACTACAATGAGCAGTTCTTC | CATRGGDYNEQFF
TRBJ2-3 | TRBD2 | few | TRBV11-2 | TGTGCCAGCAGCTCCTCGGGACTAGCGGGAGGCTCGTCCCGGGGTACGCAGTATTTT | CASSSSGLAGGSSRGTQYF
TRBJ2-7 | TRBD1 | . | TRBV20-1 | TGCTGTGCTAGAGATCGGATCCGGGACAGGGGGCTAAAGGAGCAGTACTTC | CCARDRIRDRGLKEQYF